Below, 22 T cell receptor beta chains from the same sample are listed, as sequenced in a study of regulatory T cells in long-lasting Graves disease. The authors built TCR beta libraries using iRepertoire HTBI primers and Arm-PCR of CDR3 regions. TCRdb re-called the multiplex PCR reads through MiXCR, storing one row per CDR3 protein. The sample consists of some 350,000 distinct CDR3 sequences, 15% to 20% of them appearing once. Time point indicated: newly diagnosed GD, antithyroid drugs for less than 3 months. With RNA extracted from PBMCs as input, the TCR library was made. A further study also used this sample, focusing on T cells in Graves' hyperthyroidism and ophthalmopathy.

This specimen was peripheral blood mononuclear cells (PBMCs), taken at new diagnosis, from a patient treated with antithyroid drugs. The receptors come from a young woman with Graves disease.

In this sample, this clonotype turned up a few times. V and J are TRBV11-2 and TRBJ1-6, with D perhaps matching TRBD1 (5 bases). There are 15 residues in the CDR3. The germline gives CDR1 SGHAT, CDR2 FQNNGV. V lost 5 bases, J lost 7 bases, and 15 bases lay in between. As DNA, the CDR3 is TGTGCCAGCAGCCACGGGGGGGTAGACAATTCACCCCTCCACTTT. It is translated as CASSHGGVDNSPLHF.

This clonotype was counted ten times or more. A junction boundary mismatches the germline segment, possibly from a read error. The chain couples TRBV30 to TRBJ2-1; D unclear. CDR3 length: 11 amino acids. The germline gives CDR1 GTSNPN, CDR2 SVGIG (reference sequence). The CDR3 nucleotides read TGTGCCTGGGAAGAATACAATGAGCTGTTCTTC. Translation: CAWEEYNELFF.

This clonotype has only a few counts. DNA for the CDR3: TGTGCCAGCAGCTCCCGCCGACTAGCGGGGGGAGGCTACGAGCAGTACTTC. Its translation is CASSSRRLAGGGYEQYF. The V and J genes are TRBV7-9 and TRBJ2-7, with 13 bases lining up with TRBD2. Per germline, CDR1 SEHNR and CDR2 FQNEAQ (reference sequence). The CDR3 consists of 17 residues. Trimming cost V 4 bases and J 3 bases; bases outside gene matches: 9.

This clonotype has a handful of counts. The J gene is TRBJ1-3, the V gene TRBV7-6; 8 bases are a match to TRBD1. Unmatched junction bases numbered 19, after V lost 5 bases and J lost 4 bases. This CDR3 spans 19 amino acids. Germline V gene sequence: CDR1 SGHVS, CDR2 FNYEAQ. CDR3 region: CASSNVRDRYLESGNTIYF. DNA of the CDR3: TGTGCCAGCAGCAACGTGAGGGACAGGTACCTGGAGTCCGGAAACACCATATATTTT. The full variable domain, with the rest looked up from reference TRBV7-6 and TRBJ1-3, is GAGVSQSPRYKVTKRGQDVALRCDPISGHVSLYWYRQALGQGPEFLTYFNYEAQQDKSGLPNDRFSAERPEGSISTLTIQRTEQRDSAMYRCASSNVRDRYLESGNTIYFGEGSWLTVV.

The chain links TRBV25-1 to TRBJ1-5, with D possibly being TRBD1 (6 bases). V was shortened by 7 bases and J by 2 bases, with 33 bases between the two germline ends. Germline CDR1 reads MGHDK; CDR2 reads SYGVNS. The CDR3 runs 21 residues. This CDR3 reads CASKLTFRPGGARFGNQPQHF. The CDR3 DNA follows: TGTGCCAGCAAACTAACTTTCAGACCTGGGGGGGCGAGGTTCGGCAATCAGCCCCAGCATTTT.

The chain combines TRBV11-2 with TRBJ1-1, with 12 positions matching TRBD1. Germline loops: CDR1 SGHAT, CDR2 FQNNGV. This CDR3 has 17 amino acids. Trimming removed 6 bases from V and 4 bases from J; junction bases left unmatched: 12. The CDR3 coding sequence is TGTGCCAGCAGACGTCCGGGACAGGGGGCTTGGAGCACTGAAGCTTTCTTT. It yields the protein CASRRPGQGAWSTEAFF. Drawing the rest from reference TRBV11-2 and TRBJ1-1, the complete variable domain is EAGVAQSPRYKIIEKRQSVAFWCNPISGHATLYWYQQILGQGPKLLIQFQNNGVVDDSQLPKDRFSAERLKGVDSTLKIQPAKLEDSAVYLCASRRPGQGAWSTEAFFGQGTRLTVV.

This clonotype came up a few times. In DNA, the CDR3 is TGCGCCAGCAGCCTAGAGACCGCAAAGACCCAGTACTTC. Residues: CASSLETAKTQYF. The chain couples TRBV5-1 to TRBJ2-3, with D uncertain. The DNA end is a closer match to TRBJ2-5, so the J assignment may be wrong. Germline-derived CDR1 and CDR2 are SGHRS and YFSETQ. The CDR3 sequence is 13 residues long.

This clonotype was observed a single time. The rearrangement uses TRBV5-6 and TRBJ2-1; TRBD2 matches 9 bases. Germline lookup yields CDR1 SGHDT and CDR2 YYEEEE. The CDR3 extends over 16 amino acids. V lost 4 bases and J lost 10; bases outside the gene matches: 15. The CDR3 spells CASSPLGSGRGNEQFF. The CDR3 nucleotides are TGTGCCAGCAGCCCCCTCGGTAGCGGGAGAGGGAACGAGCAGTTCTTC.

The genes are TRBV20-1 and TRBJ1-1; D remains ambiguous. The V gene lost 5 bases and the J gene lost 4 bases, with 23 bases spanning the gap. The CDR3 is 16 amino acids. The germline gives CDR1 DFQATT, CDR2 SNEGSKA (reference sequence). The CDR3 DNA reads TGCAGTGCTGCCTGGTCAGAGGGATGGGAGGCCACTGAAGCTTTCTTT. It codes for CSAAWSEGWEATEAFF.

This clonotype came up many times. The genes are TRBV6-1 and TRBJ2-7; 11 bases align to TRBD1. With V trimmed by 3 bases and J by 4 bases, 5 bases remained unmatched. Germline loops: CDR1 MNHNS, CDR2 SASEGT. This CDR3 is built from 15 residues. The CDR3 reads CASSDLGQGVYEQYF. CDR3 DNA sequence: TGTGCCAGCAGTGATTTGGGACAGGGGGTTTACGAGCAGTACTTC.

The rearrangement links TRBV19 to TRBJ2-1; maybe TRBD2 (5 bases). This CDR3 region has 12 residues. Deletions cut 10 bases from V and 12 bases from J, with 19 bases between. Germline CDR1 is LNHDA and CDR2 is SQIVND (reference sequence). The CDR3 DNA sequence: TGTGCCACCAAGATTTGGGGAGTGGGGCAGTTCTTC. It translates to CATKIWGVGQFF. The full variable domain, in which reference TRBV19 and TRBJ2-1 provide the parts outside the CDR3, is DGGITQSPKYLFRKEGQNVTLSCEQNLNHDAMYWYRQDPGQGLRLIYYSQIVNDFQKGDIAEGYSVSREKKESFPLTVTSAQKNPTAFYLCATKIWGVGQFFGPGTRLTVL.

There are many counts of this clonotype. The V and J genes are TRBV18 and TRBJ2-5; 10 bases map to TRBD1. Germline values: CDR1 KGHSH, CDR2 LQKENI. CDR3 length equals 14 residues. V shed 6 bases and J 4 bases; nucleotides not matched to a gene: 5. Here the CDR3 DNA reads TGTGCCAGCTCGCGGGACAGGGGCGGAGAGACCCAGTACTTC. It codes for CASSRDRGGETQYF.

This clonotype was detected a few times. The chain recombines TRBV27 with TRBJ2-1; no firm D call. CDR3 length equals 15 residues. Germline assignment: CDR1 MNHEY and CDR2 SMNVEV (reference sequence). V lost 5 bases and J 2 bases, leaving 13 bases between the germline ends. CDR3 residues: CASSPLHGAYNEQFF. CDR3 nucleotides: TGTGCCAGCAGTCCCTTACATGGAGCCTACAATGAGCAGTTCTTC.

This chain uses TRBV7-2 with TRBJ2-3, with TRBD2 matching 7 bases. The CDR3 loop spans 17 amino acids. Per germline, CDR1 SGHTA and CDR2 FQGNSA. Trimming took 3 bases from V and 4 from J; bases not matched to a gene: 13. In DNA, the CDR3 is TGTGCCAGCAGCTTGGTCTTGGCGGGGGTACGATCAGATACGCAGTATTTT. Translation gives CASSLVLAGVRSDTQYF. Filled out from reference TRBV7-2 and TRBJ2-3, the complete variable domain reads GAGVSQSPSNKVTEKGKDVELRCDPISGHTALYWYRQSLGQGLEFLIYFQGNSAPDKSGLPSDRFSAERTGGSVSTLTIQRTQQEDSAVYLCASSLVLAGVRSDTQYFGPGTRLTVL.

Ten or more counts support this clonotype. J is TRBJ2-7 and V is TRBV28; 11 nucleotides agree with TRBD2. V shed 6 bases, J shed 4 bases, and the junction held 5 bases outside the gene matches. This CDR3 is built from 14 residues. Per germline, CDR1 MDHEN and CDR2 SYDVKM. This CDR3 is CASRILAGGYEQYF. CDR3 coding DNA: TGTGCCAGCAGGATCCTAGCGGGAGGTTACGAGCAGTACTTC.

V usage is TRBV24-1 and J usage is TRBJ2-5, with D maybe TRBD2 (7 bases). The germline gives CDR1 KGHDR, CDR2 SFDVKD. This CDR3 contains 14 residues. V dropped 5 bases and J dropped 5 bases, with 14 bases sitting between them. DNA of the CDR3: TGTGCCACCAGTGCAGGGGAGGGGGTGGAGACCCAGTACTTC. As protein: CATSAGEGVETQYF.

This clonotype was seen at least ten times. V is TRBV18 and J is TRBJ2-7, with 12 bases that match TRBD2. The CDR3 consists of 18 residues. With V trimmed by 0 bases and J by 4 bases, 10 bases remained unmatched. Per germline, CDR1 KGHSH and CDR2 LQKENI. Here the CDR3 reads CASSPPSSGRAGGYEQYF. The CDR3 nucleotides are TGTGCCAGCTCACCACCGTCTAGCGGGAGGGCCGGTGGATACGAGCAGTACTTC.

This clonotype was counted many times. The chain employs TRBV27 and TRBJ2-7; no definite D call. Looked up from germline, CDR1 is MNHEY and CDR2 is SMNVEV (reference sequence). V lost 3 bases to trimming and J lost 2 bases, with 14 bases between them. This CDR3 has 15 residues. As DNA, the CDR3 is TGTGCCAGCAGTTTTGCCAAAGGGCTACCCTACGAGCAGTACTTC. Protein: CASSFAKGLPYEQYF.

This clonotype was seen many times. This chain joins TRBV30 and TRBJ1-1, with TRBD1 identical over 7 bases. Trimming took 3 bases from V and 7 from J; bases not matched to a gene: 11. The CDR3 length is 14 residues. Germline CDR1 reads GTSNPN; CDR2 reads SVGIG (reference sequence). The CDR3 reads CAWSRGGQTYEAFF. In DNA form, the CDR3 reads TGTGCCTGGAGCCGAGGGGGACAGACTTATGAAGCTTTCTTT.

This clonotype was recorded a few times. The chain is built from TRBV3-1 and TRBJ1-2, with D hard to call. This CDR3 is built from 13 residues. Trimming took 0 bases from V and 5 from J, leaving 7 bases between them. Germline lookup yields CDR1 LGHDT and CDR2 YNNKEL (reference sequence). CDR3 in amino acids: CASSQERAYGYTF. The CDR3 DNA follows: TGTGCCAGCAGCCAAGAGCGGGCGTATGGCTACACCTTC.

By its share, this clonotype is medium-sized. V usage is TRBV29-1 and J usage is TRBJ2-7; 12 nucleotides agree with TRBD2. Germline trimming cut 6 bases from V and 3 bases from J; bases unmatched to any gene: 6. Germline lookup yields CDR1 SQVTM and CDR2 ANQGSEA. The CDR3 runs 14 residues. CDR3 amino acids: CSVAGTSGFYEQYF. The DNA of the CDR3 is TGCAGCGTGGCAGGGACTAGCGGGTTCTACGAGCAGTACTTC.

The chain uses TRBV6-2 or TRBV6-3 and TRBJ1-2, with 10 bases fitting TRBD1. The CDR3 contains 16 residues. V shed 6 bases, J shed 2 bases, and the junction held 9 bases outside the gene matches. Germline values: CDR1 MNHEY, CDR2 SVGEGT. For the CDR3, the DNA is TGTGCCAGCAGACTTACCGGGACAGGGGAAAACTATGGCTACACCTTC. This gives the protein CASRLTGTGENYGYTF.